This T cell receptor (beta chain) was observed in a study of T-cell reconstitution after alpha-beta-depleted transplantation in children. The CDR3 is 17 residues long. The V segment lost 3 bases and the J segment 1 base; nucleotides outside the gene matches: 5. The germline V gene encodes CDR1 KGHSH and CDR2 LQKENI. Unique molecular identifiers were used to barcode this TCRbeta library. MiXCR was run by TCRdb on the PCR reads, yielding one entry per CDR3 protein. Among around 580,000 distinct CDR3 sequences listed, around 27% were seen once. The sample holds a few counts of this clonotype. The chain joins TRBV18 to TRBJ1-5, with TRBD1 matching over 11 bases. This TCR derives from a boy younger than two with Wiskott-Aldrich syndrome, due to receive a stem cell transplant. The sample here was PBMCs, taken before TCRalphabeta/CD19-depleted stem cell transplant. Here the CDR3 DNA reads TGTGCCAGCTCACCCGGGACAGGGGGTATCAGCAATCAGCCCCAGCATTTT. Protein sequence: CASSPGTGGISNQPQHF.